This T cell receptor beta chain is from a study of T cell repertoires in cytomegalovirus infection. At the level of the study: Recently identified HLA-C-restricted and well-studied HLA-B-restricted CMV epitopes were used. Public TCR beta signatures indicated both CMV infection and matching HLA type.

A single record per CDR3 protein comes from TCRdb applying MiXCR to the reads. The sample comprises 44,000 or so distinct CDR3 sequences, 20% to 25% of which are singletons, and 70% to 90% rests with the top ten. The germline V gene has CDR1 SGHTA and CDR2 FQGNSA. Deletions cut 1 base from V and 7 bases from J, with 10 bases between. This CDR3 has 13 residues. Study findings and constraints: Adding up the frequency of public TCR beta families identified people who carried CMV plus the relevant HLA. Dominant in the ex vivo response were TCR beta clonotypes restricted by HLA-C and specific for CMV.

A few counts support this clonotype. Its antigen is as yet unknown. This receptor was taken from a human donor in good health (CMV status not recorded). Some clones in this sample may be carry-over from other donors' samples. The chain has TRBV7-2 and TRBJ1-1; unclear D gene. The source was CD8+ T cells from cultured PBMCs, collected from culture after CMV antigen stimulation. CDR3 sequence (DNA): TGTGCCAGCAGCTTAGTGCCGTTGCGTGAAGCTTTCTTT. Translated, it gives CASSLVPLREAFF.